There are a few counts of the clone carrying this T cell receptor beta chain. The sample is drawn from a study of T cell changes during pregnancy in multiple sclerosis. Sequencing used immunoSEQ multiplex PCR; TCRdb keeps in-frame clones, though not all of them. The data show 35,000 or so clones, roughly 93% seen once. V dropped 2 bases and J dropped 3; count of bases not matched to a gene: 6. CDR1 GTSNPN and CDR2 SVGIG come from the germline V gene (reference sequence). The CDR3 is 15 residues long. The chain has TRBV30 and TRBJ1-3; the match to TRBD1 covers 8 bases. The sequencing used peripheral blood, collected in the second trimester of pregnancy. The origin of this receptor is a female donor in good health, enrolled as a control in a pregnancy study. This CDR3 reads CAWSPGQGNGNTIYF. CDR3 coding DNA: TGTGCCTGGAGTCCTGGACAGGGAAATGGAAACACCATATATTTT.